These T cell receptor beta chains were read from a single sample in a study of CXCR3-negative and CXCR3-positive naive CD8 T cells. TCRdb reprocessed the 5' RACE reads; each CDR3 protein has one entry and no DNA is given. This repertoire includes 46,000 or so distinct CDR3 sequences. The sequencing input was naive CXCR3- CD8+ T cells from blood. These receptors were taken from a human donor in good health. Some clones in this sample may be carry-over from other donors' samples. CDR3s include the opening cysteine and the closing phenylalanine or tryptophan.

>TRBJ1-1|TRBV10-1
CASSESTGVNTEAFF
>TRBJ2-3|TRBV7-8
CASSLVGSDTQYF
>TRBJ1-5|TRBV6-2/TRBV6-3
CASSNRDRGRDQPQHF
>TRBJ1-2|TRBV29-1
CSAPGQGEYGYTF
>TRBJ2-7|TRBV28
CASSFRDRGGEQYF
>TRBJ1-2|TRBV6-6
CASSYSKGNSYGYTF
>TRBJ1-1|TRBV12-3/TRBV12-4
CASSLVENTEAFF
>TRBJ2-2|TRBV27
CASSFLGDGELFF
>TRBJ2-1|TRBV5-1
CASSHLAGVRDEQFF
>TRBJ2-7|TRBV5-1
CASSFLWSSYEQYF
>TRBJ2-1|TRBV29-1
CSVLSGSSYNEQFF
>TRBJ1-1|TRBV28
CASSLQGRLKNTEAFF